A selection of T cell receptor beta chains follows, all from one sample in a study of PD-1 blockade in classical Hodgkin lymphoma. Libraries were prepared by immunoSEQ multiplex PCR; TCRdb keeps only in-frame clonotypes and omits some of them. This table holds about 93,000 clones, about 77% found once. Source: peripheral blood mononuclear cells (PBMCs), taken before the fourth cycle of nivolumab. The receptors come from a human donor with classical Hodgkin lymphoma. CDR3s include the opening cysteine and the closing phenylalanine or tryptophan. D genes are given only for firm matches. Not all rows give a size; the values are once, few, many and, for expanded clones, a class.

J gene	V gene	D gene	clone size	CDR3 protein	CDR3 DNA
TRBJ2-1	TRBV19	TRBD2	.	CASSLPGGTRNEQFF	TGTGCCAGTAGTCTACCTGGCGGGACTAGGAATGAGCAGTTCTTC
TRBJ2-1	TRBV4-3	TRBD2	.	CASSQEGLAGGYNEQFF	TGCGCCAGCAGCCAAGAAGGACTAGCGGGAGGGTACAATGAGCAGTTCTTC
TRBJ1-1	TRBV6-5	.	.	CASSSPEGRLNTEAFF	TGTGCCAGCAGTTCACCCGAGGGCAGATTGAACACTGAAGCTTTCTTT
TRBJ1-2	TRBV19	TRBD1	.	CASRGQGLGYGYTF	TGTGCCAGTAGAGGACAGGGGCTCGGGTATGGCTACACCTTC
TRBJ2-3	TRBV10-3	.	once	CAIMEILGDTQYF	TGTGCCATCATGGAGATTCTCGGTGATACGCAGTATTTT
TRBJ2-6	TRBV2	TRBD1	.	CASAWDRGPGANVLTF	TGTGCCAGCGCCTGGGACAGGGGGCCCGGGGCCAACGTCCTGACTTTC
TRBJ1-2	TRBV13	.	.	CASSPSWQGGRETF	TGTGCCAGCAGCCCGTCCTGGCAGGGTGGAAGGGAGACCTTC
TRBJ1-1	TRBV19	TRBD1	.	CASSSRQGGTEAFF	TGTGCCAGTAGTTCTCGACAGGGGGGGACTGAAGCTTTCTTT
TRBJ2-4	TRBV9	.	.	CASSVGNGLAKNIQYF	TGTGCCAGCAGCGTAGGGAACGGGCTTGCCAAAAACATTCAGTACTTC
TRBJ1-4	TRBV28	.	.	CASERGHKGTNEKLFF	TGTGCCAGCGAAAGGGGACATAAGGGAACTAATGAAAAACTGTTTTTT
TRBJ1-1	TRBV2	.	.	CASSEAGRQTATEAFF	TGTGCCAGCAGTGAAGCTGGACGGCAAACTGCCACTGAAGCTTTCTTT
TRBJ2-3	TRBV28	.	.	CASSQGTATDTQYF	TGTGCCAGCAGTCAAGGGACGGCCACAGATACGCAGTATTTT
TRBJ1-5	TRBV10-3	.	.	CAISGVRDGSNQPQHF	TGTGCCATCAGTGGAGTCCGGGACGGTAGCAATCAGCCCCAGCATTTT
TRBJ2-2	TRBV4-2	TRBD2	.	CASSQDLGLAGAPARDTGELFF	TGTGCCAGCAGCCAAGACCTCGGACTAGCGGGAGCCCCGGCGAGAGACACCGGGGAGCTGTTTTTT
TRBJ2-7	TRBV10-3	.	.	CAISESRWELPYEQYF	TGTGCCATCAGTGAGTCGAGGTGGGAGCTACCCTACGAGCAGTACTTC
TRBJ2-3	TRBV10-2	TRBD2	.	CASSEPGLAGPTDTQYF	TGCGCCAGCAGTGAGCCGGGACTAGCGGGACCCACAGATACGCAGTATTTT
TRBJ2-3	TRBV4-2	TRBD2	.	CASSHSSGGPPDTQYF	TGTGCCAGCAGCCATTCTAGCGGGGGGCCTCCAGATACGCAGTATTTT
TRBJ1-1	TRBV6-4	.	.	CASITEAFF	TGTGCCAGTATAACTGAAGCTTTCTTT
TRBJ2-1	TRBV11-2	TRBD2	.	CASSLDSLAGRLNEQFF	TGTGCCAGCAGCTTAGACTCACTAGCGGGGCGTCTCAATGAGCAGTTCTTC
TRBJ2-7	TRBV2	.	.	CASSDRGNFDEQYF	TGTGCCAGCAGTGACAGGGGAAACTTTGACGAGCAGTACTTC
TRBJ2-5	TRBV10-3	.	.	CAIGGFQETQYF	TGTGCCATCGGTGGGTTCCAAGAGACCCAGTACTTC
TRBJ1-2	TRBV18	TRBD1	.	CASSPTAYRGGYTF	TGTGCCAGCTCACCCACAGCCTACAGGGGAGGCTACACCTTC
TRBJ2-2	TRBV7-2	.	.	CASSPRATPNTGELFF	TGTGCCAGCAGCCCCAGGGCGACACCGAACACCGGGGAGCTGTTTTTT
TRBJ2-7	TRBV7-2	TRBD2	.	CASSWTSGGAYEQYF	TGTGCCAGCAGCTGGACTAGCGGGGGGGCCTACGAGCAGTACTTC
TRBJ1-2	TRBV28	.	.	CASSGPGALAGYTF	TGTGCCAGCAGTGGCCCAGGGGCGCTGGCTGGCTACACCTTC
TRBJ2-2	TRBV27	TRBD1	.	CASSLGQGWAGELFF	TGTGCCAGCAGTCTTGGACAGGGATGGGCCGGGGAGCTGTTTTTT
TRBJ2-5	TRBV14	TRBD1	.	CASSQYRGLETQYF	TGTGCCAGCAGCCAATACAGGGGTTTAGAGACCCAGTACTTC
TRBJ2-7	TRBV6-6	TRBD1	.	CASSRRMTGGYEQYF	TGTGCCAGCAGTCGCCGAATGACAGGGGGCTACGAGCAGTACTTC
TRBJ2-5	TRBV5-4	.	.	CASTIAGTTKETQYF	TGTGCCAGCACTATCGCCGGGACCACCAAAGAGACCCAGTACTTC
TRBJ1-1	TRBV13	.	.	CASSPGLGGTEAFF	TGTGCCAGCAGCCCAGGTCTCGGGGGCACTGAAGCTTTCTTT
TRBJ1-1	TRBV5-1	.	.	CASSPPPPEAFF	TGCGCCAGCAGCCCACCCCCCCCTGAAGCTTTCTTT
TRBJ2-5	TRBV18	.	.	CASSPGRTNGTQYF	TGTGCCAGCTCACCGGGCAGGACTAATGGGACCCAGTACTTC
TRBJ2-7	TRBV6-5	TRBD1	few	CASRDRGFSYEQYF	TGTGCCAGCAGGGACAGGGGATTTAGCTACGAGCAGTACTTC
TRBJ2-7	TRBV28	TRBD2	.	CASSLTGGAGGSYEQYF	TGTGCCAGCAGTCTCACGGGAGGAGCGGGAGGGTCCTACGAGCAGTACTTC
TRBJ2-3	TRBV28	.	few	CASSLFGTDTQYF	TGTGCCAGCAGTTTATTTGGCACAGATACGCAGTATTTT
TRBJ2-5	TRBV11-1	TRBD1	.	CASSLGLTGEETQYF	TGTGCCAGCAGCTTAGGATTGACAGGGGAAGAGACCCAGTACTTC
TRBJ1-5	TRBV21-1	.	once	CASKDPRNFFPNQPQHF	TGTGCCAGCAAGGACCCCAGGAACTTCTTCCCCAATCAGCCCCAGCATTTT
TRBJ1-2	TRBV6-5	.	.	CASSYGRAYGYTF	TGTGCCAGCAGTTACGGACGAGCTTATGGCTACACCTTC
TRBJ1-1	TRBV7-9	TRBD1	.	CASSSRDRDTEAFF	TGTGCCAGCAGCTCCCGGGACAGAGACACTGAAGCTTTCTTT
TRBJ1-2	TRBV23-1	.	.	CASSQSGGQYDGYTF	TGCGCCAGCAGTCAATCGGGGGGGCAGTACGACGGCTACACCTTC
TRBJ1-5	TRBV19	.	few	CASSTTRGHNQPQHF	TGTGCCAGTAGTACAACCAGGGGACACAATCAGCCCCAGCATTTT
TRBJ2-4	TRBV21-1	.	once	CASSSGPTLAKNIQYF	TGTGCCAGCAGCAGCGGACCTACCCTAGCCAAAAACATTCAGTACTTC
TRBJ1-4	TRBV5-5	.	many	CASSFIGATNEKLFF	TGTGCCAGCAGCTTTATCGGAGCAACTAATGAAAAACTGTTTTTT